One sample yielded the 29 T cell receptor beta chains listed below, sequenced in a study of T-cell reconstitution after alpha-beta-depleted transplantation in children. Unique molecular identifiers were incorporated into the prepared TCRbeta library. TCRdb re-derived calls from the PCR reads in MiXCR, one entry per CDR3 protein. The sample holds around 680,000 distinct CDR3 sequences, roughly 15% seen once. The source material was PBMCs from the stem cell graft donor, sampled from the stem cell graft. The receptors originated from a human donor who donated a stem cell graft to a child with acute myeloid leukemia.

This clonotype was seen only once. This chain links TRBV27 with TRBJ2-4; D possibly uses TRBD1 or TRBD2 (5 bases each). V lost 5 bases, J lost 8 bases, and 19 bases lay in between. Germline assignment: CDR1 MNHEY and CDR2 SMNVEV (reference sequence). The CDR3 is made up of 15 amino acids. The CDR3 DNA sequence: TGTGCCAGCAGTCCACGCAGGGCTATGAGGGACATTCAGTACTTC. This encodes CASSPRRAMRDIQYF.

This chain links TRBV28 with TRBJ2-5, with a tentative D call TRBD1 (5 bases). The germline CDR1 and CDR2 sequences are MDHEN and SYDVKM. The V and J ends lost 6 bases and 7 bases respectively, with 18 bases between them. The CDR3 contains 14 residues. The CDR3 DNA follows: TGTGCCAGCAGACCCACCGGGCAGGGAAGGACCCAGTACTTC. Its translation: CASRPTGQGRTQYF.

This clonotype showed up just a few times. The rearrangement uses TRBV5-6 and TRBJ2-7; 8 bases align to TRBD1. The ends lost 0 bases at V and 0 bases at J; junction bases unmatched: 11. Germline V gene sequence: CDR1 SGHDT, CDR2 YYEEEE. This CDR3 has 18 residues. In DNA form, the CDR3 reads TGTGCCAGCAGCTTGGGTTCTCGGACAGGGTACGACTCCTACGAGCAGTACGTC. It specifies CASSLGSRTGYDSYEQYV.

This sequence joins TRBV4-1 and TRBJ2-5; weak D call: TRBD2 (5 bases). The ends were cut back, 4 bases at V and 2 bases at J, with 14 bases in the middle. Per germline, CDR1 MGHRA and CDR2 YSYEKL. This CDR3 is 15 amino acids long. The CDR3 sequence: CASSPPGSQQETQYF. The CDR3 DNA follows: TGCGCCAGCAGCCCCCCGGGGTCTCAGCAAGAGACCCAGTACTTC.

This clonotype was seen repeatedly, ten times or more. V and J are TRBV20-1 and TRBJ1-1; D is possibly TRBD1 (5 bases). V was cut by 6 bases and J by 0 bases, with 8 bases left in between. This CDR3 contains 12 residues. CDR1 is DFQATT, CDR2 SNEGSKA, per germline (reference sequence). The CDR3 sequence is CSAGRMNTEAFF. The CDR3 DNA reads as TGCAGTGCGGGACGGATGAACACTGAAGCTTTCTTT.

The chain uses TRBV24-1 and TRBJ2-2; D gene ambiguous. Per germline, CDR1 KGHDR and CDR2 SFDVKD. CDR3 length: 13 residues. Trimming cost V 4 bases and J 6 bases, with 8 bases left between them. The CDR3 region has the DNA TGTGCCACCAGTGACTTTATCTCCGGGGAGCTGTTTTTT. It is translated as CATSDFISGELFF.

The table lists this clonotype with many counts. The rearrangement uses TRBV7-2 and TRBJ1-2; D gene uncertain. Trimming stripped 5 bases from V and 2 bases from J, with 12 bases between. In germline, CDR1 is SGHTA, CDR2 FQGNSA. The CDR3 runs 14 residues. CDR3 protein: CASSTIGINYGYTF. In DNA form, the CDR3 reads TGTGCCAGCAGCACAATCGGTATAAACTATGGCTACACCTTC.

The chain has TRBV12-3 or TRBV12-4 and TRBJ2-5; a weak D match, TRBD1 (5 bases). Trimming pared 8 bases from V and 2 bases from J, leaving 15 bases between. The length of the CDR3 is 14 residues. CDR3: CASLTHRQQETQYF. The CDR3 nucleotides are TGTGCCAGCCTGACCCACAGACAGCAAGAGACCCAGTACTTC.

As to this clonotype: This may be a read error, as it is one base from a much larger clone. The CDR3 loop reads CASSHRKTSVAYEQYF. CDR3 coding DNA: TGTGCCAGCAGCCATAGAAAGACTAGCGTGGCCTACGAGCAGTACTTC. The chain has TRBV7-2 and TRBJ2-7; 8 bases align to TRBD2. The germline V gene has CDR1 SGHTA and CDR2 FQGNSA. V trimming: 5 bases; J trimming: 2 bases; junction bases outside the gene matches: 11. The CDR3 extends over 16 amino acids.

This clonotype was observed a handful of times. This chain uses TRBV6-5 with TRBJ1-6; D is unresolved. There are 12 residues in the CDR3. Germline CDR1 MNHEY, CDR2 SVGAGI. The V gene lost 0 bases and the J gene lost 8 bases, with 2 bases spanning the gap. The CDR3 is CASSYSDSPLHF. In nucleotides, the CDR3 is TGTGCCAGCAGTTACTCCGATTCACCCCTCCACTTT.

A remark on this clonotype: This may come from a read error, since a much larger clone is one base off. The gene calls are TRBV20-1 and TRBJ1-2; TRBD1 matches at 9 bases. The CDR3 has 13 residues. Per the germline V gene, CDR1 is DFQATT and CDR2 is SNEGSKA (reference sequence). This CDR3 reads CTARARQGDGYTF. CDR3 coding DNA: TGCACTGCTAGAGCCCGACAGGGGGATGGCTACACCTTC.

This clonotype showed up just a few times. The chain employs TRBV20-1 and TRBJ2-1; possible D gene TRBD2, 6 bases. This CDR3 contains 13 residues. Trimming took 3 bases from V and 6 from J, leaving 12 bases between them. Germline CDR1 is DFQATT and CDR2 is SNEGSKA (reference sequence). The CDR3 protein is CSASGRGPNEQFF. The CDR3 nucleotides read TGCAGTGCTAGTGGGCGGGGTCCCAATGAGCAGTTCTTC.

Concerning this clonotype itself: A much larger clone lies one base from this, so it may be a read error. The chain employs TRBV20-1 and TRBJ1-5; no reliable D call. Germline CDR1 reads DFQATT; CDR2 reads SNEGSKA (reference sequence). Trimming stripped 5 bases from V and 6 bases from J, with 14 bases between. The CDR3 loop spans 13 amino acids. The CDR3 bases are TGCAGTGCTTCCCCGCAGCGCATTCAGCCCCAGCATTTT. It specifies CSASPQRIQPQHF.

At least ten counts were recorded for this clonotype. In nucleotides, the CDR3 is TGCAGTGCTACCCACCCGGGACAGGGGGCCAATCAGCCCCAGCATTTT. Translated: CSATHPGQGANQPQHF. The chain couples TRBV20-1 to TRBJ1-5; 12 nucleotides agree with TRBD1. Germline CDR1 and CDR2: DFQATT and SNEGSKA (reference sequence). V gave up 4 bases and J gave up 3 bases; unmatched junction bases: 7. CDR3 length equals 16 residues.

The rearrangement links TRBV12-3 or TRBV12-4 to TRBJ1-1; D unclear. Trimming shortened V by 4 bases and J by 1 base, and 7 bases separated the two germline ends. The CDR3 is 13 residues long. Here the CDR3 DNA reads TGTGCCAGCAGTTCTCAAAGGAACACTGAAGCTTTCTTT. It specifies CASSSQRNTEAFF.

Many counts were recorded for this clonotype. The rearrangement links TRBV12-3 or TRBV12-4 to TRBJ2-1, with D perhaps given as TRBD1 or TRBD2 (5 bases each). The V and J ends lost 6 bases and 6 bases respectively, with 21 bases between them. This CDR3 has 16 amino acids. The CDR3: CASSQLPDWDGNEQFF. The CDR3 nucleotides are TGTGCCAGCAGCCAACTCCCTGACTGGGACGGCAATGAGCAGTTCTTC.

This clonotype was found many times. This chain joins TRBV29-1 and TRBJ1-2, with TRBD1 matching 9 bases. From germline, CDR1 is SQVTM and CDR2 ANQGSEA. There are 14 residues in the CDR3. After removal of 5 bases from V and 7 bases from J, the junction contained 11 bases not matched to a gene. DNA for the CDR3: TGCAGCGTTCAAACCCGGGGACAGGGAGGTGGCTACACCTTC. Residues: CSVQTRGQGGGYTF. The full variable domain, in which reference TRBV29-1 and TRBJ1-2 provide the parts outside the CDR3, is SAVISQKPSRDICQRGTSLTIQCQVDSQVTMMFWYRQQPGQSLTLIATANQGSEATYESGFVIDKFPISRPNLTFSTLTVSNMSPEDSSIYLCSVQTRGQGGGYTFGSGTRLTVV.

This clonotype was detected many times. The chain has TRBV12-3 or TRBV12-4 and TRBJ2-7, with TRBD1 matching over 11 bases. Losses at the gene ends were 5 bases for V and 3 bases for J; bases not matched to a gene: 6. The CDR3 has 15 residues. The CDR3 is CASSPEDRGHYEQYF. The DNA for the CDR3 is TGTGCCAGCAGTCCGGAGGACAGGGGGCACTACGAGCAGTACTTC.

This rearrangement joins TRBV9 to TRBJ2-2, with D perhaps TRBD1 or TRBD2 (5 bases each). The CDR3 has 15 residues. Germline V CDR1 and CDR2: SGDLS, YYNGEE. V shed 0 bases and J shed 3 bases, with 9 bases lying between them. The CDR3 region is CASSVVEGYTGELFF. In DNA, the CDR3 is TGTGCCAGCAGCGTAGTCGAGGGGTACACCGGGGAGCTGTTTTTT.

This clonotype was picked up many times. V is TRBV20-1 and J is TRBJ1-3; 7 bases map to TRBD1. The CDR3 contains 13 residues. The J segment lost 4 bases and the V segment lost 6 bases, leaving 6 bases of the junction unmatched. In germline, CDR1 is DFQATT, CDR2 SNEGSKA (reference sequence). CDR3 nucleotide sequence: TGCAGTGCAAGAACAGGGGCAGGAAACACCATATATTTT. Protein sequence: CSARTGAGNTIYF.

This clonotype turned up a few times. This CDR3 reads CASSVGDKNTGELFF. The CDR3 bases are TGTGCCAGCAGCGTTGGGGACAAGAACACCGGGGAGCTGTTTTTT. This chain links TRBV7-9 with TRBJ2-2, with D perhaps TRBD1 (6 bases). The CDR3 consists of 15 residues. V gave up 5 bases and J gave up 1 base, with 11 bases separating them. Germline V gives CDR1 SEHNR, CDR2 FQNEAQ (reference sequence).

This clonotype was recorded at least ten times. This chain joins TRBV20-1 and TRBJ2-1, with 11 bases aligning to TRBD1. J gave up 8 bases and V 6 bases, and 15 bases lay outside the gene matches. The length of the CDR3 is 16 residues. Germline V gives CDR1 DFQATT, CDR2 SNEGSKA (reference sequence). DNA of the CDR3: TGCAGTGCGAAGAATCCGGGACAGGGGGTCGGGGATGAGCAGTTCTTC. Amino acid sequence: CSAKNPGQGVGDEQFF.

The table lists this clonotype with a count of one. The V and J genes are TRBV12-3 or TRBV12-4 and TRBJ1-5; D perhaps matches TRBD1 (6 bases). The length of the CDR3 is 17 residues. V lost 6 bases to trimming and J lost 4 bases, with 22 bases between them. CDR3 sequence (DNA): TGTGCCAGCAGCTCCGGTGACACAGGGAGCCGAAATCAGCCCCAGCATTTT. Its protein product is CASSSGDTGSRNQPQHF.

At least ten counts were recorded for this clonotype. The V and J genes are TRBV5-1 and TRBJ1-1; 8 bases align to TRBD1. V shed 3 bases, J shed 3 bases, and the junction held 7 bases outside the gene matches. The CDR3 spans 15 residues. In germline, CDR1 is SGHRS, CDR2 YFSETQ. This CDR3 is CASSSRQGWDTEAFF. The CDR3 DNA follows: TGCGCCAGCAGCTCCCGACAGGGGTGGGACACTGAAGCTTTCTTT.

There are many counts of this clonotype. V and J are TRBV11-2 and TRBJ1-6; TRBD1 matches 9 bases. Germline trimming cut 2 bases from V and 6 bases from J; bases unmatched to any gene: 2. CDR3 length equals 15 residues. Germline CDR1 is SGHAT and CDR2 is FQNNGV. CDR3 protein: CASSLMGQGNSPLHF. Here the CDR3 DNA reads TGTGCCAGCAGCTTAATGGGACAGGGTAATTCACCCCTCCACTTT.

This rearrangement joins TRBV7-9 to TRBJ2-5, with D possibly being TRBD1 (5 bases). Per germline, CDR1 SEHNR and CDR2 FQNEAQ (reference sequence). V lost 5 bases to trimming and J lost 5 bases, with 18 bases between them. There are 15 residues in the CDR3. The CDR3 loop reads CASSRDIRAGETQYF. The CDR3 nucleotides read TGTGCCAGCAGCCGAGATATCAGGGCTGGCGAGACCCAGTACTTC.

A word on this clonotype: Possible read error: a much larger clone is one base away. The gene calls are TRBV7-6 and TRBJ1-1, with D perhaps TRBD1 (6 bases). The V end was cut by 5 bases, the J end by 1 base, with 17 bases between. CDR1 and CDR2 from the germline V gene are SGHVS and FNYEAQ. The CDR3 contains 16 residues. As DNA, the CDR3 is TGTGCCAGCAGCCCCGGGGGCCATTTTCCGAACACTGAAGCTTTCTTT. As protein: CASSPGGHFPNTEAFF.

This clonotype was seen only a few times. The chain has TRBV5-1 and TRBJ2-5; a weak D match, TRBD1 (6 bases). V lost 4 bases to trimming and J lost 1 base, with 11 bases between them. The CDR3 contains 14 residues. The germline V gene has CDR1 SGHRS and CDR2 YFSETQ. CDR3 amino acids: CASSIGQIQETQYF. CDR3 in DNA: TGCGCCAGCAGCATCGGACAGATCCAAGAGACCCAGTACTTC.

This clonotype has ten or more counts. The V and J genes are TRBV20-1 and TRBJ1-5; D is unresolved. The CDR3 has 10 amino acids. V was shortened by 4 bases and J by 4 bases, with 2 bases between the two germline ends. The germline CDR1 and CDR2 sequences are DFQATT and SNEGSKA (reference sequence). The CDR3 nucleotides are TGCAGTGCTAATAATCAGCCCCAGCATTTT. It yields the protein CSANNQPQHF.